Sequencing of this TCR beta chain was carried out in a study of T cell changes during pregnancy in multiple sclerosis. Germline CDR1 reads SNHLY; CDR2 reads FYNNEI. The CDR3 is 15 amino acids. The J segment lost 2 bases and the V segment lost 6 bases, leaving 6 bases of the junction unmatched. Data came from immunoSEQ multiplex PCR; TCRdb stores just in-frame clones and leaves some out. The sample holds around 70,000 clones, 85% to 95% seen once. This material consisted of peripheral blood, taken before pregnancy. The gene calls are TRBV2 and TRBJ2-1; 8 nucleotides match TRBD2. The origin of this receptor is a female donor with multiple sclerosis, enrolled in a pregnancy study. CDR3 region: CASRIAGGPYNEQFF. CDR3 DNA: TGTGCCAGCAGAATCGCGGGAGGCCCCTACAATGAGCAGTTCTTC.